The entry below gives a single T cell receptor (beta chain) sequence along with its context. Trimming at V came to 3 bases and at J to 6 bases, leaving 3 bases not matched to a gene. Per the germline V gene, CDR1 is KGHSH and CDR2 is LQKENI. CDR3 length: 14 amino acids. This entry is derived from a study of blood T cell repertoires in COVID-19. The data were produced by immunoSEQ multiplex PCR, yet TCRdb's version contains in-frame clones alone and is incomplete. The top ten clones hold about 2% of a sample with approximately 92,000 clones, over 80% of them seen once. The V and J genes are TRBV18 and TRBJ2-7; 12 bases line up with TRBD1. This receptor was obtained from a man aged 65 to 85 with active or convalescent COVID-19. The sequenced sample was peripheral blood. CDR3 protein: CASSPGQGAIEQYF. The DNA for the CDR3 is TGTGCCAGCTCACCGGGACAGGGGGCCATCGAGCAGTACTTC.